Described below is a single TCR beta chain sequence and its context. There is no known antigen for this receptor. Per-nucleotide qualities are absent, and no much larger clonotype sits a single base away. These data originate in a study of cytomegalovirus exposure and HLA in healthy donors (dated by TCRdb to about 2017). At the level of the whole study: The 500 to 700 repertoires of the first cohort and the roughly 110 validation repertoires were produced on the same platform, according to a later analysis. The study aimed to test whether cataloging public T cell receptors could reveal signatures of past pathogen exposure. In addition to the first cohort of 500 to 850 subjects, a separate validation cohort of some 120 different subjects was used. To predict cytomegalovirus infection status, the study combined high-throughput TCR immunosequencing, statistical association of individual TCRs with disease status, and machine learning. What the authors observed across the whole study: It was suggested by the authors that the approach could potentially be generalized to other disease states and immunological phenotypes. Of the cluster scores, approximately 94% were above 0 in a later analysis, which found that TCRs clustered in the first cohort also tended to co-occur in the roughly 130 validation repertoires. Three of the identified cytomegalovirus-associated TCR beta chains were confirmed in vitro to be specific for cytomegalovirus antigens. A later analysis had no HLA typing for the validation cohort, so co-occurrence there was scored across all 120 repertoires. In the study, 150 to 200 TCR beta chains were listed as associated with cytomegalovirus. The classifier was reported to diagnose cytomegalovirus status with high specificity and sensitivity in both the original cohort and the validation cohort. Across donors, most TCR sequences were observed very rarely, whereas some public TCRs were present in many individuals.

Separate from the roughly 650-subject first cohort, the validation cohort of about 130 subjects was the group to which the donors belonged. The library was produced with the immunoSEQ multiplex PCR assay. The authors' analysis ran thus. A statistical classification framework was built for diagnosing cytomegalovirus status from the catalog of TCR beta chain sequences. TCRdb took over this immuneACCESS table, retaining in-frame rearrangements with V and J assigned. Such tables are incomplete; in checked studies, under half of the missing clones stem from an unresolved V gene, and the remainder is unexplained. V and J calls and clone size are those listed in that table; D and trimming were worked out from the DNA. The sample yields 250,000 to 350,000 clones; around 90% were counted once. The top ten clonotypes cover roughly 1.1% of the sample. From cysteine to phenylalanine, the CDR3 is 16 amino acids long. Of the read, only the CDR3 DNA is kept; its 48 bases are in frame from base 1. From V the trimming removes 6 bases and from J it removes 2 bases, while the gene matches leave 12 bases of the junction unaccounted for. In the germline V gene, CDR1 corresponds to SGHTA and CDR2 to FQGNSA.

The source material was PBMCs. This chain is built from TRBV7-2 and TRBJ2-7, with 8 central nucleotides matching TRBD2. This sequence was found in a woman younger than 45 in good health and CMV-seropositive. The nucleotide sequence reads as follows: TGTGCCAGCAGAATTAGCGTGCGCGGGAGGCCCTACGAGCAGTACTTC. This translates into CASRISVRGRPYEQYF.